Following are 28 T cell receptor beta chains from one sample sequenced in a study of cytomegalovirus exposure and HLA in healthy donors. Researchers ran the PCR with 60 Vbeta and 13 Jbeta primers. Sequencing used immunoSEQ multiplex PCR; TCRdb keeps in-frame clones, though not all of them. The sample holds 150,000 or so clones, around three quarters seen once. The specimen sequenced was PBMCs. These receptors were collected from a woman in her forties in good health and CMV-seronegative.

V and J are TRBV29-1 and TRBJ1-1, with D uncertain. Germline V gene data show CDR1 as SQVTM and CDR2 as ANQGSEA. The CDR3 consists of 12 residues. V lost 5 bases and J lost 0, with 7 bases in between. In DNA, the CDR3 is TGCAGCGTTATCACAGTGAACACTGAAGCTTTCTTT. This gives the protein CSVITVNTEAFF.

The chain's CDR3 is CASSENPGLEGRNEQFF. The CDR3 bases are TGTGCCAGCAGCGAAAACCCGGGACTAGAAGGGCGCAATGAGCAGTTCTTC. The chain employs TRBV6-1 and TRBJ2-1; 8 bases line up with TRBD2. Germline CDR1 and CDR2: MNHNS and SASEGT. CDR3 size: 17 residues. V dropped 6 bases and J dropped 6; count of bases not matched to a gene: 16.

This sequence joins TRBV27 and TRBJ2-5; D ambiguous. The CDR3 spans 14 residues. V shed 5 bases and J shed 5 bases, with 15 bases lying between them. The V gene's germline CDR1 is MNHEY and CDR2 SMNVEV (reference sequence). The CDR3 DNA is TGTGCCAGCAGTCGTAGCACGCCGAGGGAGACCCAGTACTTC. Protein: CASSRSTPRETQYF.

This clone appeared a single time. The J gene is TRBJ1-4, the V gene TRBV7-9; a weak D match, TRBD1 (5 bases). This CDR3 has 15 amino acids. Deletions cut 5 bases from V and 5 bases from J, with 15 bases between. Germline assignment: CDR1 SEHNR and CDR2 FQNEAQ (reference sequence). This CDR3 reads CASSPPGFLNEKLFF. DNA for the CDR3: TGTGCCAGCAGCCCTCCAGGGTTTTTAAATGAAAAACTGTTTTTT.

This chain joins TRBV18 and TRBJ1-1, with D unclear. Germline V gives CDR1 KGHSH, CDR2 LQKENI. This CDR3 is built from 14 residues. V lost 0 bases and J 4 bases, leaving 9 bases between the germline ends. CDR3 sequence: CASSPPSMVTEAFF. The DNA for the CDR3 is TGTGCCAGCTCACCACCGAGTATGGTCACTGAAGCTTTCTTT. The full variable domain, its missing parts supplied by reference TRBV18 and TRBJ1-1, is NAGVMQNPRHLVRRRGQEARLRCSPMKGHSHVYWYRQLPEEGLKFMVYLQKENIIDESGMPKERFSAEFPKEGPSILRIQQVVRGDSAAYFCASSPPSMVTEAFFGQGTRLTVV.

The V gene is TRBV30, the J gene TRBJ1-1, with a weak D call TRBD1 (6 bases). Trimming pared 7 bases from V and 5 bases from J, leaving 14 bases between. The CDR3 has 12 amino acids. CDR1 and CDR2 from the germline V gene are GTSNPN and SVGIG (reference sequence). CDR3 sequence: CAFVRGATEAFF. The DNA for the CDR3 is TGTGCCTTCGTTCGGGGGGCGACTGAAGCTTTCTTT.

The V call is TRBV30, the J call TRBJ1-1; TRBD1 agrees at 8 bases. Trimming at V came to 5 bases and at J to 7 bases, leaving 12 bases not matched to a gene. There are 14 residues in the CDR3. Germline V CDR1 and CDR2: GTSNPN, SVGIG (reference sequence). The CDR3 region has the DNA TGTGCCTGGGGAAGACAGGGGAAAGCGGATGAAGCTTTCTTT. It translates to CAWGRQGKADEAFF.

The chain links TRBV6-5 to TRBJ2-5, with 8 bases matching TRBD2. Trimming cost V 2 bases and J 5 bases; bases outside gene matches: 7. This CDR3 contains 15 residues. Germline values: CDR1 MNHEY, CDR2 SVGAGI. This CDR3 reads CASSYGFGGGETQYF. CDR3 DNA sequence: TGTGCCAGCAGTTACGGGTTTGGCGGGGGGGAGACCCAGTACTTC.

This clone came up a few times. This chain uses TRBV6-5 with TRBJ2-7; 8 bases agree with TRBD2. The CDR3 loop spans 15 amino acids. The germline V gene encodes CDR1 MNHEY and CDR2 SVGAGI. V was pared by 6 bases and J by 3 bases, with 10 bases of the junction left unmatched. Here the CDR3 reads CASSPTGGDDYEQYF. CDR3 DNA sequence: TGTGCCAGCAGCCCCACGGGAGGGGACGACTACGAGCAGTACTTC.

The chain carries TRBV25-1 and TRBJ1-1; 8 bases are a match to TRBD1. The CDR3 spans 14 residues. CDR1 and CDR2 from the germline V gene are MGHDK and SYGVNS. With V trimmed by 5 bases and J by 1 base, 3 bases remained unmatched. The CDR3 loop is CASSLGQGNTEAFF. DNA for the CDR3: TGTGCCAGCAGTCTTGGACAGGGGAACACTGAAGCTTTCTTT.

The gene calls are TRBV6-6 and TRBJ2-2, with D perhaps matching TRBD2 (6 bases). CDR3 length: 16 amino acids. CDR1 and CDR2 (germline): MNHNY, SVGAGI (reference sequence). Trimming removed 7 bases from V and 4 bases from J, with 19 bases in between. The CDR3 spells CASTGGSVLSTGELFF. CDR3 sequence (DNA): TGTGCCAGCACCGGGGGTTCCGTTCTTTCCACCGGGGAGCTGTTTTTT.

The chain's CDR3 is CASSGTSGNYEQYF. DNA of the CDR3: TGTGCCAGCAGTGGGACTAGCGGGAACTACGAGCAGTACTTC. The rearrangement links TRBV6-5 to TRBJ2-7; 13 nucleotides match TRBD2. The V gene's germline CDR1 is MNHEY and CDR2 SVGAGI. V lost 5 bases to trimming and J lost 3 bases; unmatched junction nucleotides: 1. The CDR3 runs to 14 residues.

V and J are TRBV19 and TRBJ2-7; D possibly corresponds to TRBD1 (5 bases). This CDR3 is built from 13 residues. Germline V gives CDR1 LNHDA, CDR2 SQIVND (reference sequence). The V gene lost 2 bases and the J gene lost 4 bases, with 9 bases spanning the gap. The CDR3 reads CASSILTGYEQYF. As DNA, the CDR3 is TGTGCCAGTAGTATATTAACAGGTTACGAGCAGTACTTC.

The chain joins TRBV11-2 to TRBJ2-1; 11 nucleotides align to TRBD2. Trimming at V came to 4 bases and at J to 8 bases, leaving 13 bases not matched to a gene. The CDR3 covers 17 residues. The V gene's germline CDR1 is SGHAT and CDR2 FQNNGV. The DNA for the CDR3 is TGTGCCAGCAGCTCCTCCCTTACTAGCGGGAGTGACTATGAGCAGTTCTTC. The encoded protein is CASSSSLTSGSDYEQFF.

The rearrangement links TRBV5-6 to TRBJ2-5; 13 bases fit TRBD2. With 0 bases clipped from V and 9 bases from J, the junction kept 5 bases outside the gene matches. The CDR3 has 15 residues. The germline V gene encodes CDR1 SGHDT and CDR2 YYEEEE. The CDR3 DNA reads TGTGCCAGCAGCTTGGCCGGGACTAGCGGGACGTCCCAGTACTTC. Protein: CASSLAGTSGTSQYF.

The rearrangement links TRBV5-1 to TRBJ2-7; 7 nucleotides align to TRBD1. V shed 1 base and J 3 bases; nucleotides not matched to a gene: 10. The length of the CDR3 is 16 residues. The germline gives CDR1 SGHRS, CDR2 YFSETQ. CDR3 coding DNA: TGCGCCAGCAGCTTGCCGACTCGACAGGGCTACTACGAGCAGTACTTC. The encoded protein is CASSLPTRQGYYEQYF.

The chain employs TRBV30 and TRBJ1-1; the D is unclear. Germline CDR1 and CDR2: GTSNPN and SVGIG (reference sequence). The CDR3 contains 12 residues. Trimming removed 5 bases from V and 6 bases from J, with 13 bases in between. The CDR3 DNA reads TGTGCCTGGCTTGCTACGGGGTCTGAAGCTTTCTTT. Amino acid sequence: CAWLATGSEAFF.

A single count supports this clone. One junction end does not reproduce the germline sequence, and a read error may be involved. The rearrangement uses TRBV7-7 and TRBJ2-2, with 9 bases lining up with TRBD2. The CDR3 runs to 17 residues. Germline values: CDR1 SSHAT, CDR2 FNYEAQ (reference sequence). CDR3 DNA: TGTGCTAGCAGCTCGAGGAGTAGCGGGAGTTTCGCCGGGGAGCTGTTTTTT. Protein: CASSSRSSGSFAGELFF. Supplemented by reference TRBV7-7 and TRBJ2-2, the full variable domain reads GAGVSQSPRYKVTKRGQDVTLRCDPISSHATLYWYQQALGQGPEFLTYFNYEAQPDKSGLPSDRFSAERPEGSISTLTIQRTEQRDSAMYRCASSSRSSGSFAGELFFGEGSRLTVL.

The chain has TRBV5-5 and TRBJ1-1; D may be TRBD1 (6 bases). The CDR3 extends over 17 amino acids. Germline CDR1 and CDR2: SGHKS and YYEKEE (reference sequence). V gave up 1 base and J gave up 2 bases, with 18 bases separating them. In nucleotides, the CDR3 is TGTGCCAGCAGCTTGCGGCCCCTGGGGGACACAAACACTGAAGCTTTCTTT. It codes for CASSLRPLGDTNTEAFF.

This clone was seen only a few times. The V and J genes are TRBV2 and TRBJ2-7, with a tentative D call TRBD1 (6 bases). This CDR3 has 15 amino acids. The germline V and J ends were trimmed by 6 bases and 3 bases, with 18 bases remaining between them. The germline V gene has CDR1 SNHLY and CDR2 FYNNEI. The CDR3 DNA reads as TGTGCCAGCAGCCCTCTTGGACAGACAGACTACGAGCAGTACTTC. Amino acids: CASSPLGQTDYEQYF.

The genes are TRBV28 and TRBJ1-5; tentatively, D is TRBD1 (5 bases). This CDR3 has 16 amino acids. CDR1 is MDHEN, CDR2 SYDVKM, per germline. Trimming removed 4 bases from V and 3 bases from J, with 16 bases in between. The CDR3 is CASSSGGKGDNQPQHF. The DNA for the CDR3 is TGTGCCAGCAGTTCGGGGGGGAAGGGAGACAATCAGCCCCAGCATTTT. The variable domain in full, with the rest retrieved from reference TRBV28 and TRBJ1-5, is DVKVTQSSRYLVKRTGEKVFLECVQDMDHENMFWYRQDPGLGLRLIYFSYDVKMKEKGDIPEGYSVSREKKERFSLILESASTNQTSMYLCASSSGGKGDNQPQHFGDGTRLSIL.

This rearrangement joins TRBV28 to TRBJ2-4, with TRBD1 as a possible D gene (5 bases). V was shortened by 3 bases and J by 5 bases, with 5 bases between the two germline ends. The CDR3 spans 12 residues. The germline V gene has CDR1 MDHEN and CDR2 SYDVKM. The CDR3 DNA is TGTGCCAGCAGTTTGGGGCAAAACATTCAGTACTTC. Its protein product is CASSLGQNIQYF. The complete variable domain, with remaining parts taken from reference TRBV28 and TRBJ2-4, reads DVKVTQSSRYLVKRTGEKVFLECVQDMDHENMFWYRQDPGLGLRLIYFSYDVKMKEKGDIPEGYSVSREKKERFSLILESASTNQTSMYLCASSLGQNIQYFGAGTRLSVL.

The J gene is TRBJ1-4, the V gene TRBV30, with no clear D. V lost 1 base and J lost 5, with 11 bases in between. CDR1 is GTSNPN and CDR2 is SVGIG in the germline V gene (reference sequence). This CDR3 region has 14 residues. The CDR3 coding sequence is TGTGCCTGGAGTGATTTCATTCCCAATGAAAAACTGTTTTTT. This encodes CAWSDFIPNEKLFF.

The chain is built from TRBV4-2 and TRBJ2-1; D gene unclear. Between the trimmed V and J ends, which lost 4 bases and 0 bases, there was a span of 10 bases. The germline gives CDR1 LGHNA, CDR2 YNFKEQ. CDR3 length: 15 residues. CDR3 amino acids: CASSPSESSYNEQFF. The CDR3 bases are TGTGCCAGCAGCCCAAGCGAAAGCTCCTACAATGAGCAGTTCTTC.

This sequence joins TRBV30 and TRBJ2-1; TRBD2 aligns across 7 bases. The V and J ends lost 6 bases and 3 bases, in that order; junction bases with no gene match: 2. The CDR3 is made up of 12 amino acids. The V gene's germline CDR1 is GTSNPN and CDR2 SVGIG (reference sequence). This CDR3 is CACGGSYNEQFF. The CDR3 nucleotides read TGTGCCTGCGGCGGGAGCTACAATGAGCAGTTCTTC.

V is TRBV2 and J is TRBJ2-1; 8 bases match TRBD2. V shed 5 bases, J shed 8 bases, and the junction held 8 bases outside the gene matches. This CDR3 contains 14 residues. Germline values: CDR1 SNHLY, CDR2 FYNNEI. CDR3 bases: TGTGCCAGCAGTCTGGTAGCGGGAATGGATGAGCAGTTCTTC. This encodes CASSLVAGMDEQFF.

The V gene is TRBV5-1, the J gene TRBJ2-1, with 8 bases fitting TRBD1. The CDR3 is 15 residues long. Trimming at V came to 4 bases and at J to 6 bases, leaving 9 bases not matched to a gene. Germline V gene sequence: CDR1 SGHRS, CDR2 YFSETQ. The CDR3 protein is CASSPGQGLANEQFF. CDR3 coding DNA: TGCGCCAGCAGCCCCGGACAGGGCCTGGCCAATGAGCAGTTCTTC.

The CDR3 DNA is TGTGCCTGGAGTGTAGGTAGGGGTGGAGAGACCCAGTACTTC. Its protein product is CAWSVGRGGETQYF. V usage is TRBV30 and J usage is TRBJ2-5; D perhaps matches TRBD1 (5 bases). Looked up from germline, CDR1 is GTSNPN and CDR2 is SVGIG (reference sequence). Between the trimmed V and J ends, which lost 0 bases and 4 bases, there was a span of 12 bases. The CDR3 has 14 amino acids.